This TCR beta chain was obtained from a study of molecular identifiers for immune sequencing clone quantification. From the PCR reads, TCRdb called clonotypes with MiXCR, one entry per CDR3 protein. The sample includes over 600,000 distinct CDR3 sequences, 20% of them seen just once. The CDR3 consists of 13 residues. CDR1 is PRHDT, CDR2 FYEKMQ, per germline (reference sequence). The V end was cut by 7 bases, the J end by 0 bases, with 10 bases between. This clonotype was recorded many times. What it binds is unknown. Study-wide points: Whereas clones above 20 RNA copies held under 1% of naive-cell molecules, they held over 99% of effector molecules. Investigators reportedly could detect spiked Jurkat TCR RNA from one cell among approximately 930,000 naive cells.

Libraries used roughly 18,000 to 1,000,000 sorted naive CD8 T cells and 10%, 30% or 50% RNA input. Isolation of naive CD8 T cells was achieved by sorting on a CD8+CD4-CCR7+CD45RA+ phenotype. The TCR was taken from a human donor in good health. Some libraries in this study had Jurkat cell RNA spiked in. The sample consisted of naive CD8+ T cells from blood, with Jurkat cell RNA spiked in. Stated subset: FACS-sorted CD8+CD4-CCR7+CD45RA+ naive T cells. This chain links TRBV13 with TRBJ2-7, with D unclear. CDR3 DNA: TGTGCCAGCACCCTGTCGAGCTCCTACGAGCAGTACTTC. Translating it yields CASTLSSSYEQYF.